The 9 T cell receptor beta chains in this list originate from one sample, sequenced in a study of blood T cell repertoires in COVID-19. TCRdb keeps only in-frame clones here, not all; method: immunoSEQ multiplex PCR. The data show about 240,000 clones, roughly four fifths seen once. Input material: peripheral blood. All receptors derive from a woman aged 60 to 75 with active or convalescent COVID-19.

The gene calls are TRBV12-3 or TRBV12-4 and TRBJ1-2; D is undetermined. Trimming took 7 bases from V and 6 from J, leaving 15 bases between them. There are 13 residues in the CDR3. The CDR3: CASTTEDLDGYTF. In DNA form, the CDR3 reads TGTGCCAGCACTACGGAGGATCTCGATGGCTACACCTTC.

This clone was observed a handful of times. The chain has TRBV19 and TRBJ1-1, with a weak D call TRBD1 (5 bases). The CDR3 is 15 amino acids. Germline CDR1 and CDR2: LNHDA and SQIVND (reference sequence). Trimming removed 4 bases from V and 2 bases from J, with 14 bases in between. The CDR3 DNA follows: TGTGCCAGTAGTAGGTATGACAGAACCAACACTGAAGCTTTCTTT. Protein: CASSRYDRTNTEAFF.

This clone is categorized as medium-sized. The rearrangement joins TRBV6-5 to TRBJ2-1; 15 positions agree with TRBD2. This CDR3 is built from 15 residues. Germline V gene data show CDR1 as MNHEY and CDR2 as SVGAGI. The V segment lost 4 bases and the J segment 7 bases; nucleotides outside the gene matches: 2. CDR3 sequence (DNA): TGTGCCAGCAGTTGGACTAGCGGGGGGGCGAATGAGCAGTTCTTC. As protein: CASSWTSGGANEQFF.

The chain couples TRBV20-1 to TRBJ1-1, with D unresolved. The germline gives CDR1 DFQATT, CDR2 SNEGSKA (reference sequence). The CDR3 loop spans 11 amino acids. Trimming took off 0 bases at V and 11 bases at J, with 10 bases between the two ends. The CDR3 sequence is CSARDLRPAFF. CDR3 DNA sequence: TGCAGTGCTAGAGATCTTCGTCCCGCTTTCTTT.

The chain links TRBV6-1 to TRBJ2-3, with 9 nucleotides matching TRBD2. The CDR3 runs 21 residues. Germline V gene lookup returns CDR1 MNHNS and CDR2 SASEGT. With V trimmed by 2 bases and J by 0 bases, 18 bases remained unmatched. Here the CDR3 reads CASSETRRSSGGGPSTDTQYF. The CDR3 DNA follows: TGTGCCAGCAGTGAAACCCGGAGGAGTAGCGGGGGAGGACCTAGCACAGATACGCAGTATTTT.

The rearrangement links TRBV9 to TRBJ2-1; TRBD1 matches 7 bases. The CDR3 length is 15 residues. Trimming took 1 base from V and 3 from J; bases not matched to a gene: 4. CDR1 is SGDLS and CDR2 is YYNGEE in the germline V gene. CDR3 sequence reads: CASSVMRQGYNEQFF. The CDR3 DNA reads as TGTGCCAGCAGCGTAATGAGACAGGGCTACAATGAGCAGTTCTTC. Looking up the rest from reference TRBV9 and TRBJ2-1 gives the full variable domain: DSGVTQTPKHLITATGQRVTLRCSPRSGDLSVYWYQQSLDQGLQFLIQYYNGEERAKGNILERFSAQQFPDLHSELNLSSLELGDSALYFCASSVMRQGYNEQFFGPGTRLTVL.

The V call is TRBV9, the J call TRBJ1-1; unclear D gene. V lost 0 bases, J lost 1 base, and 4 bases lay in between. There are 13 residues in the CDR3. The germline gives CDR1 SGDLS, CDR2 YYNGEE. The CDR3, as DNA: TGTGCCAGCAGCGTAGTGGCGAACACTGAAGCTTTCTTT. Protein: CASSVVANTEAFF.

Points on this clone: Other DNA sequences in the same sample also yield this CDR3. This rearrangement joins TRBV7-9 to TRBJ1-5, with D tentatively TRBD1 (5 bases). CDR3 length equals 15 residues. The germline CDR1 and CDR2 sequences are SEHNR and FQNEAQ (reference sequence). The V end was cut by 1 base, the J end by 0 bases, with 7 bases between. The CDR3 loop reads CASSLGGYSNQPQHF. The CDR3 nucleotides are TGTGCCAGCAGCTTAGGGGGCTATAGCAATCAGCCCCAGCATTTT.

The chain recombines TRBV5-4 with TRBJ2-5; 7 positions match TRBD1. Unmatched junction bases numbered 7, after V lost 4 bases and J lost 1 base. CDR1 and CDR2 from the germline V gene are SGHNT and YYREEE (reference sequence). The CDR3 has 15 amino acids. The CDR3 loop is CASSKGQELQETQYF. The CDR3 DNA sequence: TGTGCCAGCAGCAAAGGACAGGAACTCCAAGAGACCCAGTACTTC.